This entry describes one TCR beta chain. Its cognate antigen is unknown. Just one base apart from a much larger clone, this may be a read error. The CDR3 sequence is 14 residues long. Trimming took off 2 bases at V and 2 bases at J, with 7 bases between the two ends. Germline values: CDR1 DFQATT, CDR2 SNEGSKA (reference sequence). This sample is part of a study of identical twins. Study-level results: Among beta out-of-frame sequences, excess sharing between twins appeared weaker. Findings came from cross-sectional statistics, without long-term follow-up of donors. Memory repertoires showed no such pattern, whereas abundant cord blood beta clonotypes carried fewer insertions.

Via MiXCR, TCRdb re-called the 5' RACE reads, giving one row per CDR3 protein. Among 1.5 million to 2 million distinct CDR3 sequences listed, roughly 35% were seen once. The chain is built from TRBV20-1 and TRBJ2-6, with a weak D call TRBD1 (6 bases). The sequencing sample was made of cord blood. The sequence was obtained from a newborn girl in good health. CDR3 coding DNA: TGCAGTGCTAGAAAGGGGGCTGGGGCCAACGTCCTGACTTTC. It encodes CSARKGAGANVLTF.